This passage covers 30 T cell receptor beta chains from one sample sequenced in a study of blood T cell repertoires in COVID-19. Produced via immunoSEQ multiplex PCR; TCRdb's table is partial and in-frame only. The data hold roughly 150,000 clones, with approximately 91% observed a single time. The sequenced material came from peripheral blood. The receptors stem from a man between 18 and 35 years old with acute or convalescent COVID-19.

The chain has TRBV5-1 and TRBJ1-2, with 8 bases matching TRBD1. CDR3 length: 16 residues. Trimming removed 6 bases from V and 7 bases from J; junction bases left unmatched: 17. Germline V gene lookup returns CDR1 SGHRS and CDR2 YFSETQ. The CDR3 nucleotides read TGCGCCAGCACACCCGCGGGGGCAGGGGGCGCTTTTGGCTACACCTTC. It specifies CASTPAGAGGAFGYTF.

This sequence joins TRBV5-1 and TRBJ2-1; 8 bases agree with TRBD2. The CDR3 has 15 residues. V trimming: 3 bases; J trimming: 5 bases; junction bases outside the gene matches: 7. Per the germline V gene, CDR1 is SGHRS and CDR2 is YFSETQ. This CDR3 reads CASSWMTSANNEQFF. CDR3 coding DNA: TGCGCCAGCAGCTGGATGACTAGCGCAAACAATGAGCAGTTCTTC.

CDR3 region: CATSDFSWAYNTEAFF. The CDR3 DNA follows: TGTGCCACCAGTGATTTTAGTTGGGCGTATAACACTGAAGCTTTCTTT. The chain recombines TRBV24-1 with TRBJ1-1; D is uncertain. CDR3 length equals 16 residues. Trimming shortened V by 1 base and J by 2 bases, and 13 bases separated the two germline ends. Germline loops: CDR1 KGHDR, CDR2 SFDVKD.

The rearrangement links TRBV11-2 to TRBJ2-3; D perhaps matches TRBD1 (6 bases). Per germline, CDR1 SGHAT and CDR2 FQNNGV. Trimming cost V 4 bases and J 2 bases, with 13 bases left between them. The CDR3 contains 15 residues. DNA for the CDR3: TGTGCCAGCAGCTCCGGGACACCCCCCACAGATACGCAGTATTTT. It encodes CASSSGTPPTDTQYF.

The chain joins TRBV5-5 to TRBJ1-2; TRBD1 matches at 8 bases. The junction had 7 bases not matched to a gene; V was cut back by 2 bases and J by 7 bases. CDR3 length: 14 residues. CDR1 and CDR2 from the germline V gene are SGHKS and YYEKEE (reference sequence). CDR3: CASSFAQGAVGYTF. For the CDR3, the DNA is TGTGCCAGCAGCTTTGCTCAGGGGGCTGTTGGCTACACCTTC.

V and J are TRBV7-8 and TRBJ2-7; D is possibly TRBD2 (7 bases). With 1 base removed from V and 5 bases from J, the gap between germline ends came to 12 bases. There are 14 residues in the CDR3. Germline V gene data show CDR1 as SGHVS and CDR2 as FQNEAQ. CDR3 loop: CASSLEGGRDEQYF. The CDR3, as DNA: TGTGCCAGCAGCTTAGAGGGGGGGCGGGACGAGCAGTACTTC.

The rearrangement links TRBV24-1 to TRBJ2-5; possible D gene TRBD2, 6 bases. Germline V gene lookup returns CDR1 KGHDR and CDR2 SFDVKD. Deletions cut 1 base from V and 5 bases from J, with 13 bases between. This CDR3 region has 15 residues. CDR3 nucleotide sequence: TGTGCCACCAGTGATTTCAAGGGAGGAGGGGAGACCCAGTACTTC. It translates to CATSDFKGGGETQYF.

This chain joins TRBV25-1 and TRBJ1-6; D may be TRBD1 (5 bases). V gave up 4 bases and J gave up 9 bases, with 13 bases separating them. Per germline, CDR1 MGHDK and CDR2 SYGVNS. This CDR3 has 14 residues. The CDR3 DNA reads TGTGCCAGCAGTGGCGGGGGAAAGGGTTCACCCCTCCACTTT. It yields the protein CASSGGGKGSPLHF.

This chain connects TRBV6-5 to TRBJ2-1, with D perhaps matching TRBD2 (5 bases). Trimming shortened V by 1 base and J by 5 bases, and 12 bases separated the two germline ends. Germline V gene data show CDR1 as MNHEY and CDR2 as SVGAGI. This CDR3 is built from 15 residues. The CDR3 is CASSYFGVGDNEQFF. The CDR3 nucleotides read TGTGCCAGCAGTTACTTCGGGGTGGGAGACAATGAGCAGTTCTTC.

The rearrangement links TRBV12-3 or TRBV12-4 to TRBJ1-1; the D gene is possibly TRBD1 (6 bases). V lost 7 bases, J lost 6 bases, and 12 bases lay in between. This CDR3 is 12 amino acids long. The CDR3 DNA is TGTGCCAGCACCACTTGGACAGCTGAAGCTTTCTTT. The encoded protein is CASTTWTAEAFF.

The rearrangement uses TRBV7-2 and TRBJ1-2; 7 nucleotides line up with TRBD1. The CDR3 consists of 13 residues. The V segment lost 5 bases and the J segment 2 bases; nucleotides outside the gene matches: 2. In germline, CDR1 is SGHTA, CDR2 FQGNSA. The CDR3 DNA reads TGTGCCAGCAGCCGACAGGGCAACTATGGCTACACCTTC. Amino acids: CASSRQGNYGYTF.

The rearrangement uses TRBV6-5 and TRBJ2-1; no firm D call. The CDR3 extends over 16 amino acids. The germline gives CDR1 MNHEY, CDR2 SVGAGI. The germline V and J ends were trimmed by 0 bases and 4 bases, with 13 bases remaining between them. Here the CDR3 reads CASSYSSSSVYNEQFF. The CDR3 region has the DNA TGTGCCAGCAGTTACTCGAGTTCTAGTGTTTACAATGAGCAGTTCTTC.

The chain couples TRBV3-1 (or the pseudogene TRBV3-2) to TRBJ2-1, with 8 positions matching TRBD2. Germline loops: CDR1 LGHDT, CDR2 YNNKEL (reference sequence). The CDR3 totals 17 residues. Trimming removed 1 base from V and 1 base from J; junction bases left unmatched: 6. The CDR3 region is CASSQGSSGGSYNEQFF. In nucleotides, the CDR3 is TGTGCCAGCAGCCAAGGAAGCAGCGGGGGTTCCTACAATGAGCAGTTCTTC.

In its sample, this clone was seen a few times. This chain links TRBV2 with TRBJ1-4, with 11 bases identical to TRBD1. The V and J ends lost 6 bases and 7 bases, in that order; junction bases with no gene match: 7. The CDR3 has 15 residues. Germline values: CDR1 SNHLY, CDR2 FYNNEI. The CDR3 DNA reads TGTGCCAGCAGCCCGGACAGGGGGCGAGGTGAAAAACTGTTTTTT. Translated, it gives CASSPDRGRGEKLFF.

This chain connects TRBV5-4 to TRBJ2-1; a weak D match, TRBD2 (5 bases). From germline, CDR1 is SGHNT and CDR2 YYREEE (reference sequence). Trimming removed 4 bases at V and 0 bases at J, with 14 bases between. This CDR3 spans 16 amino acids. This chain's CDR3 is CASSTSPLSSYNEQFF. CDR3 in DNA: TGTGCCAGCAGCACTAGTCCCTTGAGCTCCTACAATGAGCAGTTCTTC.

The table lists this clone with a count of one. CDR3 sequence (DNA): TGCGCCAGCAGCATTCTAGCTCTAGGTGGGAGTTACAATGAGCAGTTCTTC. Its protein is CASSILALGGSYNEQFF. This chain links TRBV5-1 with TRBJ2-1; TRBD2 might be the D (5 bases). Germline CDR1 SGHRS, CDR2 YFSETQ. This CDR3 is 17 amino acids long. Trimming left V 4 bases short and J 4 bases short, with 21 bases between.

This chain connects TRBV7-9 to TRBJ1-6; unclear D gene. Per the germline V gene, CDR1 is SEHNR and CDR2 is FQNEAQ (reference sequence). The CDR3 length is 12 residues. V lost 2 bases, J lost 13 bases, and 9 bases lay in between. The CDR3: CASSLSGHPLHF. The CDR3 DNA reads TGTGCCAGCAGCTTATCGGGTCATCCCCTCCACTTT. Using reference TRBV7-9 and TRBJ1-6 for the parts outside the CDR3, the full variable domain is DTGVSQNPRHKITKRGQNVTFRCDPISEHNRLYWYRQTLGQGPEFLTYFQNEAQLEKSRLLSDRFSAERPKGSFSTLEIQRTEQGDSAMYLCASSLSGHPLHFGNGTRLTVT.

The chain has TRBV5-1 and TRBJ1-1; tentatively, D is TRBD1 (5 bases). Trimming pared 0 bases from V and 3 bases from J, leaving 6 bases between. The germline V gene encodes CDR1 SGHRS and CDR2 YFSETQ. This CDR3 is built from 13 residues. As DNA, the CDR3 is TGCGCCAGCAGCTTGGTAGGGGACACTGAAGCTTTCTTT. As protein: CASSLVGDTEAFF.

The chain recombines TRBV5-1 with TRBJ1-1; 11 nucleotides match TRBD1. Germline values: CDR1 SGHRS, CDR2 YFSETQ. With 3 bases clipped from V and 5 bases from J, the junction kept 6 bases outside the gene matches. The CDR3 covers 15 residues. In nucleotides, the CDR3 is TGCGCCAGCAGCTCCGGGACAGGGGGTTGGACTGAAGCTTTCTTT. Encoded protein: CASSSGTGGWTEAFF.

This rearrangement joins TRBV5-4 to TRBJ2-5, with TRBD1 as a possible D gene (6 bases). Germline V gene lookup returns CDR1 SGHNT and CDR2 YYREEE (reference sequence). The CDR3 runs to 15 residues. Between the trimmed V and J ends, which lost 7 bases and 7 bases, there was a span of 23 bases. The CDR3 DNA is TGTGCCAGCGGCCTACTACAGGGCGAAAGGGGGACCCAGTACTTC. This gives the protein CASGLLQGERGTQYF.

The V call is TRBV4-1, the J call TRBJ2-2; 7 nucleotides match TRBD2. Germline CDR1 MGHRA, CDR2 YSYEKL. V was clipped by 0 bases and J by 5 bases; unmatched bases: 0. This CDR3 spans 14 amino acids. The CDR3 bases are TGCGCCAGCAGCCAAGAAGCGGGGACCGGGGAGCTGTTTTTT. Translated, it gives CASSQEAGTGELFF.

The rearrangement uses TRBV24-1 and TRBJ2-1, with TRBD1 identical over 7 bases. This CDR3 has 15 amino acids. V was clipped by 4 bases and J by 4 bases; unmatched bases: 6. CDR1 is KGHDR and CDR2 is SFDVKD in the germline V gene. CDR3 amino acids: CATSEGGAPYNEQFF. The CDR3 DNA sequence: TGTGCCACCAGTGAAGGGGGCGCACCTTACAATGAGCAGTTCTTC.

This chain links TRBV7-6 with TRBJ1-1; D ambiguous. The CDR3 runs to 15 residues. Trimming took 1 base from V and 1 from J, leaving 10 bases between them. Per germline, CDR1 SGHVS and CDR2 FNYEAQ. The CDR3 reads CASSLDEGPNTEAFF. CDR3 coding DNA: TGTGCCAGCAGCTTAGATGAGGGCCCGAACACTGAAGCTTTCTTT.

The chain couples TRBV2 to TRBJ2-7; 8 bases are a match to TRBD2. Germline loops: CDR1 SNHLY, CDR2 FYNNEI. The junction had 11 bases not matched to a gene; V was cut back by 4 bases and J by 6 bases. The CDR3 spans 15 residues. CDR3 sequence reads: CASSVASAGVGEQYF. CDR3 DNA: TGTGCCAGCAGTGTAGCGTCAGCGGGAGTGGGCGAGCAGTACTTC. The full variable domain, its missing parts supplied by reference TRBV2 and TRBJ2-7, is EPEVTQTPSHQVTQMGQEVILRCVPISNHLYFYWYRQILGQKVEFLVSFYNNEISEKSEIFDDQFSVERPDGSNFTLKIRSTKLEDSAMYFCASSVASAGVGEQYFGPGTRLTVT.

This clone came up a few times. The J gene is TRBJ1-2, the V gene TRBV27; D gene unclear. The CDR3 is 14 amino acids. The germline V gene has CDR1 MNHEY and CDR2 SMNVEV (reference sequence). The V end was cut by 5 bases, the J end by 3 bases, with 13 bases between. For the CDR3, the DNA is TGTGCCAGCAGTCTCCGTCGCGCCGACTATGGCTACACCTTC. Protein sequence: CASSLRRADYGYTF.

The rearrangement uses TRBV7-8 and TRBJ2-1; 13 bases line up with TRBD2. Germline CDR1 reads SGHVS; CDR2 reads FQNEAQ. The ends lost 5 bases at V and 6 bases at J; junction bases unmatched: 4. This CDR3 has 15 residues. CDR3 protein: CASSPRLAGGNEQFF. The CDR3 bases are TGTGCCAGCAGCCCACGACTAGCGGGAGGCAATGAGCAGTTCTTC.

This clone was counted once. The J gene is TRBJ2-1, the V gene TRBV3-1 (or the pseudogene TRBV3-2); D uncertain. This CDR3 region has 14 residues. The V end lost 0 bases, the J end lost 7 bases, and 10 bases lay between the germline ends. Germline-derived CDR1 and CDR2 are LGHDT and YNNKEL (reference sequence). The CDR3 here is CASSQDLNYNEQFF. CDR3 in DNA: TGTGCCAGCAGCCAAGATCTTAATTATAATGAGCAGTTCTTC.

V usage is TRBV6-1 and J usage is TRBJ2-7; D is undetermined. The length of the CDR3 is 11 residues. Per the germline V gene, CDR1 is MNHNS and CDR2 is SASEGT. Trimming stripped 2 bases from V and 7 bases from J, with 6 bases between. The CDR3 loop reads CASSEMREQYF. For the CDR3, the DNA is TGTGCCAGCAGTGAAATGAGGGAGCAGTACTTC.

CDR3 sequence (DNA): TGTGCCAGCGGTGACCGGGACAGTCTTAGGTATCCCCAGCATTTT. Translation gives CASGDRDSLRYPQHF. J is TRBJ1-5 and V is TRBV5-5, with TRBD1 matching over 7 bases. The CDR3 consists of 15 residues. Germline V gene sequence: CDR1 SGHKS, CDR2 YYEKEE (reference sequence). After removal of 7 bases from V and 10 bases from J, the junction contained 17 bases not matched to a gene.

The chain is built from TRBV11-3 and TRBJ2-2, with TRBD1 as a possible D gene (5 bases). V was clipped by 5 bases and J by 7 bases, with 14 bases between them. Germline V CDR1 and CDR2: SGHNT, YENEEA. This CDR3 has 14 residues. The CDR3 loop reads CASSAISRGGELFF. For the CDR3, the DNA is TGTGCCAGCAGCGCAATCTCTAGGGGCGGGGAGCTGTTTTTT.